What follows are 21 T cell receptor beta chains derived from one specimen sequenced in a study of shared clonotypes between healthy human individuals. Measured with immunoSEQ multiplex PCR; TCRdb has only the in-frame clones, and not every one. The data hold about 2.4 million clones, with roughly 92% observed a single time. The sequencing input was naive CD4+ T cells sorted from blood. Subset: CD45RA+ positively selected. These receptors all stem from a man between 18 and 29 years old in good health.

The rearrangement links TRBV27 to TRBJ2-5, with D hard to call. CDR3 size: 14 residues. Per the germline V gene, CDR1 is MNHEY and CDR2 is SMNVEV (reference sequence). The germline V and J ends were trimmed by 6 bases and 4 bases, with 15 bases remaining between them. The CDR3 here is CASSLDGPGETQYF. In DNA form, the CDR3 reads TGTGCCAGCAGCTTGGACGGACCAGGAGAGACCCAGTACTTC.

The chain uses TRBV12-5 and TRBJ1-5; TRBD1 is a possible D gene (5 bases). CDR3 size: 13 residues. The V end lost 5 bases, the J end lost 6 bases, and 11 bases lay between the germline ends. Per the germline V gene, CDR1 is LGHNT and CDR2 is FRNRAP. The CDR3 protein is CASGQGFGQPQHF. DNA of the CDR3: TGTGCTAGTGGTCAGGGTTTTGGTCAGCCCCAGCATTTT.

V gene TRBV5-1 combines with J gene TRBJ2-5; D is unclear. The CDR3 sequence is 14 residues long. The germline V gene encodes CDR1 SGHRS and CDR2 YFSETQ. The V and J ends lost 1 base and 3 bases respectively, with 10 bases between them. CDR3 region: CASSLQNPEETQYF. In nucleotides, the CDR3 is TGCGCCAGCAGCTTGCAGAATCCAGAAGAGACCCAGTACTTC. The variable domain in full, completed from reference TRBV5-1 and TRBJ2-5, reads KAGVTQTPRYLIKTRGQQVTLSCSPISGHRSVSWYQQTPGQGLQFLFEYFSETQRNKGNFPGRFSGRQFSNSRSEMNVSTLELGDSALYLCASSLQNPEETQYFGPGTRLLVL.

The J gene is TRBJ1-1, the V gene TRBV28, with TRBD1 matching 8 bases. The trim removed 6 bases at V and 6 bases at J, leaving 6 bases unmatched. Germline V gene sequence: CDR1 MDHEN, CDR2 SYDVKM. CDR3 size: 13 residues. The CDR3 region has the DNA TGTGCCAGCAGGCAGGGGGCAAGTCCTGAAGCTTTCTTT. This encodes CASRQGASPEAFF.

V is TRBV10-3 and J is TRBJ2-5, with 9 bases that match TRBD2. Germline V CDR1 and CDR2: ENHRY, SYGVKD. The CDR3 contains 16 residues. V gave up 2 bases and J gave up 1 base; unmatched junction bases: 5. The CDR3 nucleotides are TGTGCCATCAGTGAGAAAGCTAGCGGGGCCCAAGAGACCCAGTACTTC. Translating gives CAISEKASGAQETQYF.

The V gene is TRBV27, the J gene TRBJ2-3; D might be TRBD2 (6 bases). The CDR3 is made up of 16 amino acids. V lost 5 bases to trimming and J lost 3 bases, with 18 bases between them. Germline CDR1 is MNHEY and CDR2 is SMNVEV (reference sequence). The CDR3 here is CASSMEGRLGTDTQYF. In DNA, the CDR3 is TGTGCCAGCAGTATGGAGGGGCGCTTGGGAACAGATACGCAGTATTTT.

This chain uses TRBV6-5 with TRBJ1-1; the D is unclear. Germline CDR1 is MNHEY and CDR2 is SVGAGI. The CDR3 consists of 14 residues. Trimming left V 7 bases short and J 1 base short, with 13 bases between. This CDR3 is CASIQSGSNTEAFF. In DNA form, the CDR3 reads TGTGCCAGCATCCAGTCGGGTTCGAACACTGAAGCTTTCTTT.

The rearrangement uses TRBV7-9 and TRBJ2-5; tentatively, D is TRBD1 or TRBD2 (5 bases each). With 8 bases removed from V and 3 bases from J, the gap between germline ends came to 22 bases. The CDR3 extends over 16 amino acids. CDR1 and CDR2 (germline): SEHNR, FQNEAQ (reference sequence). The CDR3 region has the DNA TGTGCCAGCGTCCGGGGCGGCAGGTCGGTCGAAGAGACCCAGTACTTC. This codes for CASVRGGRSVEETQYF.

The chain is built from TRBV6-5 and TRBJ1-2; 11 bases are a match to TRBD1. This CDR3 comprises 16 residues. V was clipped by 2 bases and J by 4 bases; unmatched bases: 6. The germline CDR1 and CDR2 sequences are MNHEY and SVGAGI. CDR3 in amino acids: CASSYVRTGGSYGYTF. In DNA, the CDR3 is TGTGCCAGCAGTTACGTTCGGACAGGGGGCAGCTATGGCTACACCTTC.

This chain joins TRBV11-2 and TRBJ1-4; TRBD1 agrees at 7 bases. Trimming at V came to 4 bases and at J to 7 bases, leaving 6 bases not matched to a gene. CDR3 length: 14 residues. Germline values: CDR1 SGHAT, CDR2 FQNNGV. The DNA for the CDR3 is TGTGCCAGCAGCTCTGGACAGGTTTTTGAAAAACTGTTTTTT. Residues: CASSSGQVFEKLFF.

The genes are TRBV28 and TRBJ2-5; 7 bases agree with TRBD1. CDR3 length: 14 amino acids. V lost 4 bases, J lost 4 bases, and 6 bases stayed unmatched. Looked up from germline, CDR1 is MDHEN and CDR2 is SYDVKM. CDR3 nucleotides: TGTGCCAGCAGTTCCCGACAGGGCTTAGAGACCCAGTACTTC. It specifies CASSSRQGLETQYF.

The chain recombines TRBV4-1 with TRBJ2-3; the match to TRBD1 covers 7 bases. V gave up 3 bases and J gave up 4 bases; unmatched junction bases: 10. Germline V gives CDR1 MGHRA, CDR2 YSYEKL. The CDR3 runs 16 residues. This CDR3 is CASSHRTGPWADTQYF. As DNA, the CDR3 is TGCGCCAGCAGCCATCGGACAGGACCCTGGGCAGATACGCAGTATTTT.

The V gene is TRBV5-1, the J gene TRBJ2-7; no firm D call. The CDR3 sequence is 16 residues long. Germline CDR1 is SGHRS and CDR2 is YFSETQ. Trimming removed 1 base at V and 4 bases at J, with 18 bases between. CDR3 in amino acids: CASSLSSELLLYEQYF. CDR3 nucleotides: TGCGCCAGCAGCTTGAGCTCCGAGCTTCTTCTATACGAGCAGTACTTC. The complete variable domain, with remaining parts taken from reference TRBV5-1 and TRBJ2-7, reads KAGVTQTPRYLIKTRGQQVTLSCSPISGHRSVSWYQQTPGQGLQFLFEYFSETQRNKGNFPGRFSGRQFSNSRSEMNVSTLELGDSALYLCASSLSSELLLYEQYFGPGTRLTVT.

The CDR3 loop reads CASRPQGVIGELFF. The CDR3 DNA is TGTGCCAGCAGGCCACAGGGGGTGATCGGGGAGCTGTTTTTT. The chain recombines TRBV27 with TRBJ2-2, with TRBD1 matching over 8 bases. The CDR3 totals 14 residues. Trimming cost V 6 bases and J 7 bases; bases outside gene matches: 7. Germline-derived CDR1 and CDR2 are MNHEY and SMNVEV (reference sequence).

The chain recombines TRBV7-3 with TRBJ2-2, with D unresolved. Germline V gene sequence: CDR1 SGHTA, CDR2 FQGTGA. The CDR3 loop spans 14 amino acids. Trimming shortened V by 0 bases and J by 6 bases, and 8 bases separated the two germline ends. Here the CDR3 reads CASSLTSSPGELFF. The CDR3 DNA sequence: TGTGCCAGCAGCTTAACGAGTTCCCCCGGGGAGCTGTTTTTT. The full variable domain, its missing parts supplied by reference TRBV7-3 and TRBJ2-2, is GAGVSQTPSNKVTEKGKYVELRCDPISGHTALYWYRQSLGQGPEFLIYFQGTGAADDSGLPNDRFFAVRPEGSVSTLKIQRTERGDSAVYLCASSLTSSPGELFFGEGSRLTVL.

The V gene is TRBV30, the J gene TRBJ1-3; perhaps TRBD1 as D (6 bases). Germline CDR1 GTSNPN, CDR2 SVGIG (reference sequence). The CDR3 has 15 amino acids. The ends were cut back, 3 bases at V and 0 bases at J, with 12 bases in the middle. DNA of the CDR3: TGTGCCTGGAGCTTAACAGGGAGCTCTGGAAACACCATATATTTT. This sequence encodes CAWSLTGSSGNTIYF.

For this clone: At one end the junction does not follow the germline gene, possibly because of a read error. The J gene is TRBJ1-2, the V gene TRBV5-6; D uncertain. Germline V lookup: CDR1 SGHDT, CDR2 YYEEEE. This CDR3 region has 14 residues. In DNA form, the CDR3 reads TGTGCCAGCACCTTGGGAATGGGCCACTATGGCTACACCTTC. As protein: CASTLGMGHYGYTF.

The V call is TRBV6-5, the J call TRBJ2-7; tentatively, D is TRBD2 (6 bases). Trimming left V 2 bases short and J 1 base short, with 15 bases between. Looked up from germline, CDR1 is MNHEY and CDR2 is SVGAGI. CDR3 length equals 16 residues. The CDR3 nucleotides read TGTGCCAGCAGTTACGATGGCGGGATTAGTTCCTACGAGCAGTACTTC. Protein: CASSYDGGISSYEQYF.

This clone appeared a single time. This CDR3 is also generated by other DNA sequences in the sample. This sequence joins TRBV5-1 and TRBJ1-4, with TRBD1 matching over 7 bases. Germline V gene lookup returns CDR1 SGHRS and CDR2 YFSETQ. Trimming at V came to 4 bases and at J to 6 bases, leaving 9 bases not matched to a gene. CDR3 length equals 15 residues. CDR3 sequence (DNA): TGCGCCAGCAGCGCGAGCGGACAGGCCTATGAAAAACTGTTTTTT. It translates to CASSASGQAYEKLFF.

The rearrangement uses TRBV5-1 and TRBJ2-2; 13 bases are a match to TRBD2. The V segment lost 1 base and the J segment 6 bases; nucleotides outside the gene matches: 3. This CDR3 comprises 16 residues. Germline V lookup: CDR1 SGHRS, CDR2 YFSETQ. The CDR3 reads CASSLTSGRASGELFF. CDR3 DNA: TGCGCCAGCAGCTTGACTAGCGGGAGGGCCTCCGGGGAGCTGTTTTTT.

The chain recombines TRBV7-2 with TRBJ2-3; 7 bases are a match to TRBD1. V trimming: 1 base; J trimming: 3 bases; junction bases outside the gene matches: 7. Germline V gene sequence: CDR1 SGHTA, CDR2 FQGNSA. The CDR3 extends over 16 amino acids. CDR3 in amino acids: CASSLGSDRVTDTQYF. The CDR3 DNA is TGTGCCAGCAGCTTAGGCTCCGACAGGGTGACAGATACGCAGTATTTT.